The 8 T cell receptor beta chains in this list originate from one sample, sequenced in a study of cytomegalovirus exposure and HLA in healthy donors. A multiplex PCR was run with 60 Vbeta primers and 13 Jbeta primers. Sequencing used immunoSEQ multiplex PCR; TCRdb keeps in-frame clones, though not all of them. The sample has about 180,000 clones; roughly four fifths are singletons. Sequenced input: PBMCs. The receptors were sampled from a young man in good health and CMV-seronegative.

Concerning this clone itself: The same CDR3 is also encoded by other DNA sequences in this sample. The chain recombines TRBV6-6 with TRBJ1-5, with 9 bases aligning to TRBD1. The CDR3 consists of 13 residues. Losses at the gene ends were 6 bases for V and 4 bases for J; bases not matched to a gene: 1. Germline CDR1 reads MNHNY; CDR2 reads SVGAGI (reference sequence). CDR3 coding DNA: TGTGCCAGCAGAGGGACAGGGAATCAGCCCCAGCATTTT. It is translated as CASRGTGNQPQHF.

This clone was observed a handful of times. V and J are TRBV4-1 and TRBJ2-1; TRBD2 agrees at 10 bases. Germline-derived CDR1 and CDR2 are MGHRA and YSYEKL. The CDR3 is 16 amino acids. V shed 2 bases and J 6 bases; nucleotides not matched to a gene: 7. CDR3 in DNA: TGCGCCAGCAGCCAATTGTCTAGCGGGGGCCCCAATGAGCAGTTCTTC. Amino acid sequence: CASSQLSSGGPNEQFF.

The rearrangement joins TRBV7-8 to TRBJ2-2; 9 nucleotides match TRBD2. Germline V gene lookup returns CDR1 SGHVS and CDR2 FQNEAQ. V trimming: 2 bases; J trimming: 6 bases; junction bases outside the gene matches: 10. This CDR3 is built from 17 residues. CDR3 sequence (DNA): TGTGCCAGCAGCTTAACCCTAGCGGGACCCGGTTCCGGGGAGCTGTTTTTT. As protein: CASSLTLAGPGSGELFF.

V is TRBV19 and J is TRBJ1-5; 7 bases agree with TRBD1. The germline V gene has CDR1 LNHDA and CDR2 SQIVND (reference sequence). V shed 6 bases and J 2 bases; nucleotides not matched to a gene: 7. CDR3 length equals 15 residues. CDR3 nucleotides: TGTGCCAGTAGAGAGGACAGGTCTGGCAATCAGCCCCAGCATTTT. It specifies CASREDRSGNQPQHF.

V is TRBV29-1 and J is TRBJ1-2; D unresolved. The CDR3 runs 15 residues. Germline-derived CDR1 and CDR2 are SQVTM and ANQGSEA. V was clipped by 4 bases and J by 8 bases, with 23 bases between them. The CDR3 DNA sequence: TGCAGCGTTGTCGACGTTCAGGCCCGAGTTAGGGGCTACACCTTC. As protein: CSVVDVQARVRGYTF.

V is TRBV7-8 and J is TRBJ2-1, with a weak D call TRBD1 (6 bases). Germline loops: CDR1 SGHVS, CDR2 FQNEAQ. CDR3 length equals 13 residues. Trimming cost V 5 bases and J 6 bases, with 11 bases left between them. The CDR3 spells CASSDRGSNEQFF. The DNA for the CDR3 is TGTGCCAGCAGCGATAGGGGGTCCAATGAGCAGTTCTTC.

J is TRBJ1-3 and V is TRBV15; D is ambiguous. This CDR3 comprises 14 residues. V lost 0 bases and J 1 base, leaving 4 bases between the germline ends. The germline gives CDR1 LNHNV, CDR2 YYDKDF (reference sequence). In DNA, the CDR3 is TGTGCCACCAGCAGAGATAATTCTGGAAACACCATATATTTT. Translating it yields CATSRDNSGNTIYF.

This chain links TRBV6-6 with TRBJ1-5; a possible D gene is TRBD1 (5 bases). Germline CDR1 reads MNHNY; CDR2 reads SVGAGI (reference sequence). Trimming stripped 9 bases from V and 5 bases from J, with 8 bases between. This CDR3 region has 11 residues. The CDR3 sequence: CASQGDQPQHF. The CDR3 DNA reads TGTGCCAGTCAGGGTGATCAGCCCCAGCATTTT.